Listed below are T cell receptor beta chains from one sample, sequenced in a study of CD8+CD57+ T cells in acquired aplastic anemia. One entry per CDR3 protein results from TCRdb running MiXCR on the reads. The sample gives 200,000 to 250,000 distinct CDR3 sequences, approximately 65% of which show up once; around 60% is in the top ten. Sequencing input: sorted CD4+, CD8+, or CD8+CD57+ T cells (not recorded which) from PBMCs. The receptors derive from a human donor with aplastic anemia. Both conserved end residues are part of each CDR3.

CSATRLNSYEQYF | TRBV20-1
CASSETSGGIDTQYF | TRBV5-1
CASSLAGDYGYTF | TRBV7-3
CASSLGTSGRNEQYF | TRBV7-2
CASAGAVEQFF | TRBV9
CASSSRDGRPYGYTF | TRBV7-9
CASSPGQNPYGYTF | TRBV5-5
CSAPDSSGANVLTF | TRBV20-1
CSASEGAFNRPQHF | TRBV20-1
CASSIGGAMNTEAFF | TRBV19
CASSPPSAPGTFF | TRBV6-6
CAISGRGGGDTEAFF | TRBV10-3
CASSLVGAQSNTEAFF | TRBV5-6
CASSLMPTSGRDEQFF | TRBV7-6
CASSIARTVGQPQHF | TRBV19
CASSRPGGYEQYF | TRBV7-9
CASSEGQGGNEQFF | TRBV2
CATSRDRSPGNTIYF | TRBV15
CASSPPARQEAQYF | TRBV18
CATSDRGGPVNEQFF | TRBV24-1
CASSLEGFKNIQYF | TRBV5-6
CASSITTGRGLETQYF | TRBV19
CASKGQGETQYF | TRBV9
CATSRWTGDQPQHF | TRBV15
CASSFQIGESYGYTF | TRBV5-1
CASSYPRSQTTGGEFGYTF | TRBV6-5
CASSGLVTDTQYF | TRBV19
CASSLDPGSPGAYGYTF | TRBV7-3
CASSVGMLEGGYTF | TRBV9
CASSFTRQLTEAFF | TRBV12-3/TRBV12-4
CASSPVTGKGYEQYF | TRBV5-1
CASSEYPVSEAFF | TRBV25-1
CASSSLGPRGRGIEQYF | TRBV5-1
CASRTDYNSPLHF | TRBV5-1
CASSLSHNTEAFF | TRBV5-5
CASDTGGNYEQYF | TRBV12-3/TRBV12-4
CSAGTPEGYEQYF | TRBV20-1
CATSEGNLAKNIQYF | TRBV24-1
CAISDLDYEQYF | TRBV10-3
CASSVLRTSGASSYEQYF | TRBV7-8
CASSLGPGNTIYF | TRBV7-2
CASSQEYRGSYEQYF | TRBV4-1
CASSDSGTGNEKLFF | TRBV6-1
CASSLGRRGANYGYTF | TRBV7-8
CASSFSQGYGYTF | TRBV7-2
CASSLTGLETQYF | TRBV27
CASSVAGQGAGGYTF | TRBV9
CASSGNDGGYGYTF | TRBV9
CAISGSGPRELFF | TRBV10-3
CSVEFVAGGPYEQYF | TRBV29-1
CASSYRGDRGYGANVLTF | TRBV6-6
CATSLSSPLGSPLHF | TRBV7-9
CASSHGQGGEQYF | TRBV3-1
CASSRDANTEAFF | TRBV2
CASTETGNTGELFF | TRBV5-1
CASSLHPGQGSGEQYF | TRBV7-7
CASSQTPAGGLLGEQFF | TRBV7-2
CASSLQGVVSEAFF | TRBV7-9
CATSDFPTSVRYEQYF | TRBV24-1